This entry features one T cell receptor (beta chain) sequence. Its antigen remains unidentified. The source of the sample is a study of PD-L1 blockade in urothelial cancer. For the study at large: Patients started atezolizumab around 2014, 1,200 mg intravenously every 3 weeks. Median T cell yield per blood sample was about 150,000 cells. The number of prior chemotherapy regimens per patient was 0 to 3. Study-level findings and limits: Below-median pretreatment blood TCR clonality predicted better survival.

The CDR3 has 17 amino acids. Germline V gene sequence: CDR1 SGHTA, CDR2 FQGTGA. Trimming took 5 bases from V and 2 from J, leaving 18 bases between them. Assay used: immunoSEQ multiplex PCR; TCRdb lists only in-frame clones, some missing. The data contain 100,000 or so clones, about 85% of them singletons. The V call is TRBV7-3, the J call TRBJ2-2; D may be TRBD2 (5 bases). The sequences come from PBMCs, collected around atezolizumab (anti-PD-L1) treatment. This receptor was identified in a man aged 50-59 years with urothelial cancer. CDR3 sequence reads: CASSQLMGAKNTGELFF. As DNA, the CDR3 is TGTGCCAGCAGCCAACTGATGGGAGCGAAAAACACCGGGGAGCTGTTTTTT.